This TCR beta chain comes out of a study of breast tumors, draining lymph nodes, adjacent tissues. Findings of the study overall: The data were judged consistent with most tumor T cells coming from lymph node and expanding in tumor. Compared with lymph nodes, tumors were less diverse; compared with nontumor tissue, more. Compared with basal-like, luminal-like tumors shared significantly more repertoire with nontumor tissue. The lymph node origin of tumor T cells was framed as consistent with a hypothesis, not demonstrated.

One entry per CDR3 protein, called by TCRdb with MiXCR from the multiplex PCR reads. The sample has about 35,000 distinct CDR3 sequences, around 35% seen once. V was cut by 10 bases and J by 7 bases, with 11 bases left in between. This CDR3 has 11 amino acids. The germline CDR1 and CDR2 sequences are LGHDT and YNNKEL (reference sequence). This clonotype was observed many times. Its antigen is still unknown. Sequenced: breast tumor tissue. The rearrangement joins TRBV3-1 to TRBJ2-1; a possible D gene is TRBD2 (5 bases). The receptor's source is a female donor with breast cancer. Some clones in this sample may be carry-over from other donors' samples. The CDR3 spells CATRGPNEQFF. The CDR3 region has the DNA TGTGCCACCAGAGGGCCTAATGAGCAGTTCTTC.